The following is a T cell receptor beta chain sequence with its context. This record comes from a study of blood T cell repertoires in COVID-19. Whole-study context: The United States, Italy and Spain were the sources of the acute and convalescent COVID-19 samples. T cells, B-cell-depleted T cells, or PBMCs provided the cDNA or gDNA that served as material.

Per the original data handling: Reference gene primer amplification gave nucleated cell count estimates. Only in-frame clones appear in the TCRdb table, and some are missing; sequencing was by immunoSEQ multiplex PCR. The D gene and trimming were derived from the DNA, and the V and J assignments and clone size from that table. The sample holds about 190,000 clones, over 75% seen once. V lost 4 bases and J lost 10; bases outside the gene matches: 10. The CDR3 spans 15 residues. Germline CDR1 LGHDT, CDR2 YNNKEL (reference sequence). Material: peripheral blood. This clonotype was sampled from a woman aged 50 to 60 with acute or convalescent COVID-19. This rearrangement joins TRBV3-1 (or the pseudogene TRBV3-2) to TRBJ2-1; the match to TRBD2 covers 10 bases. In DNA, the CDR3 is TGTGCCAGCAGCCTAGATGCGACTAGCGGGCACGAGCAGTTCTTC. It translates to CASSLDATSGHEQFF.